These 27 T cell receptor beta chains were sequenced from one sample in a study of regulatory T cells in long-lasting Graves disease. Time point: persistent/refractory GD, antithyroid drugs over 5 years with positive TRAb. Extracted PBMC RNA gave rise to the TCR library. Construction of the TCR beta libraries employed iRepertoire HTBI primers in conjunction with Arm-PCR of CDR3 regions. TCRdb itself ran the multiplex PCR reads through MiXCR, one entry per CDR3 protein. The top ten clones hold 29% of a sample with 300,000 to 400,000 distinct CDR3 sequences, less than 20% of them seen once. The sequences come from peripheral blood mononuclear cells (PBMCs), collected when the disease was refractory, from a patient treated with antithyroid drugs. Source of these receptors: a female donor with Graves disease.

This clonotype was observed at least ten times. The chain is built from TRBV10-3 and TRBJ1-2; D may be TRBD1 (5 bases). V lost 2 bases and J 8 bases, leaving 15 bases between the germline ends. The CDR3 covers 14 residues. Germline lookup yields CDR1 ENHRY and CDR2 SYGVKD. The DNA of the CDR3 is TGTGCCATCAGTGAGGGCAGGGCTCCAGAAGGCTACACCTTC. Translated: CAISEGRAPEGYTF.

This clonotype was seen ten or more times. The chain joins TRBV28 to TRBJ2-2; 7 bases map to TRBD2. In germline, CDR1 is MDHEN, CDR2 SYDVKM. V was clipped by 6 bases and J by 3 bases; unmatched bases: 7. The CDR3 has 15 residues. Here the CDR3 reads CASRPGLPHTGELFF. The CDR3, as DNA: TGTGCCAGCAGGCCGGGACTACCGCACACCGGGGAGCTGTTTTTT.

The table lists this clonotype with a few counts. The chain joins TRBV19 to TRBJ1-5, with D unresolved. Between the trimmed V and J ends, which lost 2 bases and 7 bases, there was a span of 15 bases. The CDR3 length is 15 residues. Germline lookup yields CDR1 LNHDA and CDR2 SQIVND (reference sequence). The CDR3 coding sequence is TGTGCCAGTAGTATACGGACTTTGGGAGGACAGCCCCAGCATTTT. The encoded protein is CASSIRTLGGQPQHF.

This clonotype was counted at least ten times. The chain couples TRBV10-3 to TRBJ2-5, with D perhaps TRBD2 (6 bases). Looked up from germline, CDR1 is ENHRY and CDR2 is SYGVKD. This CDR3 has 14 amino acids. V was shortened by 4 bases and J by 0 bases, with 9 bases between the two germline ends. The CDR3 region is CAISGGDYQETQYF. The CDR3 bases are TGTGCCATCAGTGGGGGGGACTACCAAGAGACCCAGTACTTC.

The chain joins TRBV7-9 to TRBJ2-3, with 7 bases that match TRBD2. The J call may be incorrect, as the DNA end agrees better with TRBJ2-5. CDR3 size: 10 residues. Germline V gene data show CDR1 as SEHNR and CDR2 as FQNEAQ (reference sequence). CDR3 DNA sequence: TGTGCCAGCGGGGAGGGGACCCAGTACTTC. It codes for CASGEGTQYF.

The V gene is TRBV20-1, the J gene TRBJ2-1; 8 bases line up with TRBD2. Trimming cost V 3 bases and J 6 bases; bases outside gene matches: 7. Germline CDR1 DFQATT, CDR2 SNEGSKA (reference sequence). The CDR3 spans 14 residues. The chain's CDR3 is CSASGRAFRNEQFF. The CDR3 region has the DNA TGCAGTGCTAGCGGGAGGGCCTTCCGCAATGAGCAGTTCTTC.

Many counts were recorded for this clonotype. The chain employs TRBV2 and TRBJ1-2; D is perhaps TRBD1 (5 bases). Germline V lookup: CDR1 SNHLY, CDR2 FYNNEI. The CDR3 runs 14 residues. Trimming pared 2 bases from V and 4 bases from J, leaving 11 bases between. CDR3 residues: CASSESGVGYGYTF. CDR3 DNA sequence: TGTGCCAGCAGTGAATCGGGGGTGGGCTATGGCTACACCTTC.

This clonotype appeared many times. The V call is TRBV12-3 or TRBV12-4, the J call TRBJ1-2; a possible D gene is TRBD1 (6 bases). Trimming cost V 4 bases and J 4 bases, with 16 bases left between them. The CDR3 has 15 residues. In DNA, the CDR3 is TGTGCCAGCAGTTCGATGACAGGACCGGGCTATGGCTACACCTTC. This sequence encodes CASSSMTGPGYGYTF.

Worth noting for this clonotype: A much larger clone differs from this one at a single base, so this may be a read error. This CDR3 is CAIGDNEGLGFNEQYF. CDR3 DNA: TGTGCCATCGGCGACAACGAGGGACTAGGTTTTAACGAGCAGTACTTC. The chain carries TRBV10-3 and TRBJ2-7; 8 bases align to TRBD2. The germline V gene has CDR1 ENHRY and CDR2 SYGVKD. V trimming: 8 bases; J trimming: 5 bases; junction bases outside the gene matches: 17. This CDR3 comprises 16 residues.

This clonotype was detected only a few times. The V call is TRBV12-3 or TRBV12-4, the J call TRBJ2-5; 7 nucleotides match TRBD1. The J call may be wrong; the DNA end is better matched by TRBJ2-1. The CDR3 extends over 15 amino acids. In nucleotides, the CDR3 is TGTGCCAGCAGTTTTGTTACAGGGGTGCACAATGAGCAGTTCTTC. This sequence encodes CASSFVTGVHNEQFF.

This clonotype was detected many times. CDR3 bases: TGTGCCAGCAGTGAAGTCTTGGGGGCGCGAGATGAAAAACTGTTTTTT. Translating it yields CASSEVLGARDEKLFF. The gene calls are TRBV6-1 and TRBJ1-4; TRBD1 is a possible D gene (6 bases). This CDR3 is built from 16 residues. V gave up 1 base and J gave up 6 bases, with 15 bases separating them. The germline V gene encodes CDR1 MNHNS and CDR2 SASEGT.

The sample holds many counts of this clonotype. The gene calls are TRBV11-2 and TRBJ1-2; TRBD1 agrees at 8 bases. CDR1 and CDR2 (germline): SGHAT, FQNNGV. The CDR3 is 14 residues long. With 5 bases clipped from V and 5 bases from J, the junction kept 7 bases outside the gene matches. CDR3 residues: CASSPQDRVYGYTF. The CDR3 bases are TGTGCCAGCAGCCCACAGGACAGGGTATATGGCTACACCTTC.

In its sample, this clonotype was seen a few times. The V and J genes are TRBV6-1 and TRBJ2-7; D uncertain. Germline V lookup: CDR1 MNHNS, CDR2 SASEGT. The CDR3 is 12 residues long. V dropped 7 bases and J dropped 0 bases, with 7 bases sitting between them. The CDR3 sequence: CASTDTSYEQYF. The DNA of the CDR3 is TGTGCCAGCACCGACACCTCCTACGAGCAGTACTTC.

Only a few counts were recorded for this clonotype. The chain has TRBV7-3 and TRBJ2-3; 10 nucleotides align to TRBD2. J gave up 5 bases and V 5 bases, and 7 bases lay outside the gene matches. Germline CDR1 SGHTA, CDR2 FQGTGA. The CDR3 is made up of 15 amino acids. The chain's CDR3 is CASSRLAGGQDTQYF. The CDR3 bases are TGTGCCAGCAGCCGATTAGCGGGAGGCCAAGATACGCAGTATTTT.

The chain links TRBV3-1 to TRBJ1-4; 10 positions agree with TRBD1. The junction had 7 bases not matched to a gene; V was cut back by 4 bases and J by 8 bases. The CDR3 contains 15 residues. Germline V gives CDR1 LGHDT, CDR2 YNNKEL (reference sequence). CDR3 bases: TGTGCCAGCAGCCTTGGGACAGGGGATGGGGAAAAACTGTTTTTT. It is translated as CASSLGTGDGEKLFF. Based on the CDR3 plus reference TRBV3-1 and TRBJ1-4, the full variable domain is DTAVSQTPKYLVTQMGNDKSIKCEQNLGHDTMYWYKQDSKKFLKIMFSYNNKELIINETVPNRFSPKSPDKAHLNLHINSLELGDSAVYFCASSLGTGDGEKLFFGSGTQLSVL.

The table lists this clonotype with many counts. This chain connects TRBV2 to TRBJ1-1; D is unclear. The CDR3 has 14 amino acids. Trimming left V 6 bases short and J 5 bases short, with 16 bases between. Germline CDR1 reads SNHLY; CDR2 reads FYNNEI. The CDR3: CASRPTFWGTEAFF. The CDR3 nucleotides are TGTGCCAGCAGACCCACCTTTTGGGGTACTGAAGCTTTCTTT.

In regard to this clonotype: Just one base apart from a much larger clone, this may be a read error. This chain connects TRBV6-1 to TRBJ1-1; possibly TRBD1 for D (5 bases). Trimming removed 8 bases from V and 3 bases from J, with 16 bases in between. The germline V gene encodes CDR1 MNHNS and CDR2 SASEGT. The CDR3 is 14 amino acids. The CDR3 DNA is TGTGCCAGCGGTCGTTATGACAGCTACACTGAAGCTTTCTTT. This encodes CASGRYDSYTEAFF.

Comment on this clonotype: One end of the junction fails to match germline, which may point to a read error. This chain joins TRBV7-2 and TRBJ2-7, with D possibly being TRBD2 (6 bases). Germline V gene data show CDR1 as SGHTA and CDR2 as FQGNSA. CDR3 length: 16 amino acids. CDR3 protein: CVSSLGAGGGSYEQYF. CDR3 nucleotide sequence: TGTGTCAGCAGCTTAGGGGCCGGGGGAGGCTCCTACGAGCAGTACTTC.

This clonotype occurred many times. The V gene is TRBV5-1, the J gene TRBJ2-2; TRBD1 agrees at 8 bases. This CDR3 has 19 amino acids. Trimming at V came to 4 bases and at J to 0 bases, leaving 14 bases not matched to a gene. Germline CDR1 and CDR2: SGHRS and YFSETQ. The CDR3: CASSTSGTGLDANTGELFF. CDR3 DNA sequence: TGCGCCAGCAGCACGTCCGGGACAGGCCTCGACGCGAACACCGGGGAGCTGTTTTTT.

Comment on this clonotype: Given a much more abundant clone one base away, this may be a read error. The conserved phenylalanine or tryptophan normally closing the CDR3 is absent here, so this likely arose from a read error. This rearrangement joins TRBV28 to TRBJ1-2; TRBD1 might be the D (6 bases). The CDR3 has 14 residues. V was cut by 4 bases and J by 4 bases, with 13 bases left in between. The V gene's germline CDR1 is MDHEN and CDR2 SYDVKM. The DNA for the CDR3 is TGTGCCAGCAGTTCCCCGACAGGCCCCTATGGCTACACCGTC. Translated, it gives CASSSPTGPYGYTV.

V and J are TRBV10-3 and TRBJ1-2; 7 positions agree with TRBD1. With V trimmed by 8 bases and J by 0 bases, 3 bases remained unmatched. This CDR3 comprises 13 residues. CDR1 ENHRY and CDR2 SYGVKD come from the germline V gene. The DNA of the CDR3 is TGTGCCATCCAGGGGGGAGCTAACTATGGCTACACCTTC. Amino acid sequence: CAIQGGANYGYTF.

This clonotype was seen ten or more times. CDR3 coding DNA: TGTGCCAGCAGACCCTTGGACAGGGAGAACTATGGCTACACCTTC. Protein product: CASRPLDRENYGYTF. The rearrangement joins TRBV11-2 to TRBJ1-2, with 8 nucleotides matching TRBD1. This CDR3 has 15 residues. J was trimmed by 2 bases and V by 6 bases; bases with no gene match: 8. Germline loops: CDR1 SGHAT, CDR2 FQNNGV. Together with reference TRBV11-2 and TRBJ1-2, the CDR3 gives the full variable domain: EAGVAQSPRYKIIEKRQSVAFWCNPISGHATLYWYQQILGQGPKLLIQFQNNGVVDDSQLPKDRFSAERLKGVDSTLKIQPAKLEDSAVYLCASRPLDRENYGYTFGSGTRLTVV.

In its sample, this clonotype was seen many times. This CDR3 reads CASSPPRSTGYTF. In DNA form, the CDR3 reads TGTGCCAGCAGCCCCCCGAGAAGTACCGGCTACACCTTC. The chain has TRBV6-2 or TRBV6-3 and TRBJ1-2; D is uncertain. The CDR3 sequence is 13 residues long. The ends were cut back, 6 bases at V and 8 bases at J, with 16 bases in the middle. Germline V gene data show CDR1 as MNHEY and CDR2 as SVGEGT.

This chain links TRBV27 with TRBJ2-3; TRBD2 is a possible D gene (5 bases). V lost 3 bases, J lost 0 bases, and 10 bases lay in between. The CDR3 runs to 15 residues. Germline values: CDR1 MNHEY, CDR2 SMNVEV (reference sequence). Here the CDR3 reads CASSLVGVSTDTQYF. The CDR3 DNA follows: TGTGCCAGCAGTTTGGTCGGGGTAAGCACAGATACGCAGTATTTT.

This clonotype was seen more than once but under ten times. The chain couples TRBV20-1 to TRBJ2-7; maybe TRBD2 (6 bases). The CDR3 is 14 residues long. Trimming took off 0 bases at V and 3 bases at J, with 12 bases between the two ends. Per the germline V gene, CDR1 is DFQATT and CDR2 is SNEGSKA (reference sequence). As DNA, the CDR3 is TGCAGTGCTAGAGAAACGGGAGCAAACTACGAGCAGTACTTC. Amino acid sequence: CSARETGANYEQYF.

This clonotype appeared many times. The CDR3 DNA reads as TGCAGTGCTAGAGAGGACAGGTTAGGAGGCTACACCTTC. Protein: CSAREDRLGGYTF. The rearrangement uses TRBV20-1 and TRBJ1-2; 7 bases align to TRBD1. This CDR3 contains 13 residues. The germline CDR1 and CDR2 sequences are DFQATT and SNEGSKA (reference sequence). The junction had 6 bases not matched to a gene; V was cut back by 0 bases and J by 8 bases.

This clonotype was recorded many times. The V and J genes are TRBV11-2 and TRBJ1-5; TRBD1 agrees at 8 bases. V dropped 1 base and J dropped 5; count of bases not matched to a gene: 4. Germline-derived CDR1 and CDR2 are SGHAT and FQNNGV. CDR3 length: 15 amino acids. In nucleotides, the CDR3 is TGTGCCAGCAGCTTAGGGACAGGGCGACATCAGCCCCAGCATTTT. This translates into CASSLGTGRHQPQHF. The variable domain in full, completed from reference TRBV11-2 and TRBJ1-5, reads EAGVAQSPRYKIIEKRQSVAFWCNPISGHATLYWYQQILGQGPKLLIQFQNNGVVDDSQLPKDRFSAERLKGVDSTLKIQPAKLEDSAVYLCASSLGTGRHQPQHFGDGTRLSIL.